Listed here is a single T cell receptor beta chain. Its cognate antigen has yet to be identified. No clone much larger than this one lies a single base away; base qualities are absent. CDR1 SGHTA and CDR2 FQGNSA are derived from the germline V gene. The CDR3 runs 15 residues from the cysteine to the phenylalanine. The sequence is cut down to CDR3 DNA, 45 bases in frame from base 1. Germline trimming amounts to 7 bases on V and 7 bases on J, with 12 as the count of junction bases outside the gene matches. Samples from volunteer blood donors who had recovered from COVID-19 were contributed by a second Seattle source. The collaborating institutions used their own protocols to collect whole blood in K2EDTA tubes. For TCRbeta analysis, collaborators shipped samples as frozen whole blood, isolated PBMCs, or DNA extracted from either of those sample types. TCRbeta CDR3 regions were amplified from genomic DNA using the immunoSEQ Assay, a bias-controlled multiplex PCR. The paper's processing steps were these. The number of nucleated cells in each sample was estimated from the amplification of reference gene primers within the assay. To quantify the absolute abundance of each unique TCRbeta CDR3 rearrangement, sequence reads were collapsed and filtered. For each sample, productive Simpson clonality was calculated by taking the square root of Simpson's diversity index across productive rearrangements. TCRdb took this table from immuneACCESS and kept in-frame rearrangements with V and J called. Such tables lack part of the clones; where checked against another copy, unresolved V genes explain under half of the gap, and the rest is unexplained. For V, J and clone size, that table is used; D and trimming come from the DNA. For this sample the table gives over 150,000 clones, of which 70% to 90% were detected only once. The ten largest clones add up to 1.5% to 2% of the sample.

This entry is derived from a study of blood T cell repertoires in COVID-19 (dated by TCRdb to the early 2020s). Context from the whole study: Collaborator samples came from the United States, Italy and Spain and covered acute and convalescent phases of COVID-19. Samples came from the ongoing ImmuneRACE study (first 160 participants) plus 1,254 subjects from 6 global collaborators. Where available, HLA class I and class II types were obtained from metadata supplied by the sample provider rather than from assay-based typing. A freely available public database, intended as a resource for researchers studying the immune response to SARS-CoV-2, is where the repertoires were released. A de-identified subject ID, COVID-19 status, age in years and sex were almost always included in the sample metadata. The material from the prospective study consisted of cDNA or gDNA derived from T cells, B-cell-depleted T cells, or PBMCs. Subjects who had been exposed to COVID-19, were actively infected with it, or had recovered from it provided the deeply sampled blood TCRbeta repertoires that made up the dataset.

Paper-wide results and their limitations: The quantity of clinical and demographic metadata differed by source and by participant and was supplied without curation.

The V and J segments used are TRBV7-2 and TRBJ2-1; TRBD1 lines up with 8 middle nucleotides. The TCR was taken from a man aged 18-30 years who had recovered from COVID-19. The specimen sequenced was peripheral blood. The CDR3 protein: CASNPFRTGKNEQFF. The DNA is TGTGCCAGCAACCCCTTTAGGACAGGGAAAAATGAGCAGTTCTTC.